Included here is one T cell receptor (beta chain) sequence, with context. V lost 7 bases to trimming and J lost 8 bases; unmatched junction nucleotides: 6. Looked up from germline, CDR1 is ENHRY and CDR2 is SYGVKD. The CDR3 is made up of 13 amino acids. Sequencing used immunoSEQ multiplex PCR; TCRdb keeps in-frame clones, though not all of them. The data hold 20,000 to 25,000 clones, with approximately 73% observed a single time. All patients relapsed after autologous stem cell transplantation, and brentuximab vedotin exposure varied. This sample stems from a study of PD-1 blockade in classical Hodgkin lymphoma.

This rearrangement joins TRBV10-3 to TRBJ2-1; 9 nucleotides line up with TRBD2. The receptor comes from a human donor with classical Hodgkin lymphoma. The sequenced sample was peripheral blood mononuclear cells (PBMCs), obtained before the second cycle of nivolumab. The CDR3: CAINSGSDDEQFF. CDR3 bases: TGTGCCATCAATAGCGGGAGTGACGATGAGCAGTTCTTC.